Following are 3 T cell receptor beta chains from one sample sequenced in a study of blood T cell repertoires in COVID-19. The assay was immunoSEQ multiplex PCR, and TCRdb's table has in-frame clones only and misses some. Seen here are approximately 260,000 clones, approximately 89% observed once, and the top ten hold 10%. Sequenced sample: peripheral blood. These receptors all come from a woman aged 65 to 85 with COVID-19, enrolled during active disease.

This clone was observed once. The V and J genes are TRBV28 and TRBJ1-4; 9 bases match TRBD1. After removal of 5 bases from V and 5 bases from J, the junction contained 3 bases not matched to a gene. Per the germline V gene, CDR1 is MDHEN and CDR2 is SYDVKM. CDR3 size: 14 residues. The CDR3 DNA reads TGTGCCAGCAGTCCGGACAGGGGAAATGAAAAACTGTTTTTT. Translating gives CASSPDRGNEKLFF.

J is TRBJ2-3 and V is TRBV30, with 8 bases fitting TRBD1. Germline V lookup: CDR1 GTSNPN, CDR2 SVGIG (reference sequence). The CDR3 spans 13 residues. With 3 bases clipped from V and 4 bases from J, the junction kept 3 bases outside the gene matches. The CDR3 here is CAWRRQGSDTQYF. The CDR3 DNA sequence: TGTGCCTGGAGACGACAGGGGTCAGATACGCAGTATTTT.

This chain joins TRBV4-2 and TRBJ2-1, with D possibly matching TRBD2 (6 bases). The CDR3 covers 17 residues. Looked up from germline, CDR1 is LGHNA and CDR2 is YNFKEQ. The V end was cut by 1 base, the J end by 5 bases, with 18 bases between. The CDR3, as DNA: TGTGCCAGCAGCCAAGGCTCCCGGTTTCCGGGGGACAATGAGCAGTTCTTC. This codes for CASSQGSRFPGDNEQFF.